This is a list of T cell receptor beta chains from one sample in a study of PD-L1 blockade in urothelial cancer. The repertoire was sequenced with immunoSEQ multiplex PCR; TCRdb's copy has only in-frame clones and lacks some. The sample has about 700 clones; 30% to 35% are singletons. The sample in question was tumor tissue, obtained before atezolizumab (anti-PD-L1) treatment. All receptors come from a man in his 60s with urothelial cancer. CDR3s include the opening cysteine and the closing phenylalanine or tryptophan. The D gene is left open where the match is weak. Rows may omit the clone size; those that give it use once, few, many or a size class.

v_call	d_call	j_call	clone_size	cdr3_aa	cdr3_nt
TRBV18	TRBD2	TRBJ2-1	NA	CASSPLPGLAEILNEQFF	TGTGCCAGCTCACCGCTACCCGGACTAGCGGAAATTCTCAATGAGCAGTTCTTC
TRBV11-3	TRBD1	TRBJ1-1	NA	CASSLGDRRNTEAFF	TGTGCCAGCAGCTTAGGGGACAGACGGAACACTGAAGCTTTCTTT
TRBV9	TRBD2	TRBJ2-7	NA	CASSGLAGDDEQYF	TGTGCCAGCAGCGGACTAGCGGGAGACGACGAGCAGTACTTC
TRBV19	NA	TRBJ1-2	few	CASSILDRYGYTF	TGTGCCAGTAGTATACTTGACAGATATGGCTACACCTTC
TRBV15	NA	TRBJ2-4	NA	CATSRDSRGADDQYF	TGTGCCACCAGCAGAGATTCTAGGGGTGCGGACGATCAGTACTTC
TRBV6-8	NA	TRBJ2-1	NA	CAISGGGGGYNEQFF	TGTGCCATCAGTGGTGGGGGAGGGGGCTACAATGAGCAGTTCTTC
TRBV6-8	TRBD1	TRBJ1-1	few	CASSPGIQGPEAFF	TGTGCCAGCAGTCCCGGGATACAGGGGCCAGAAGCTTTCTTT
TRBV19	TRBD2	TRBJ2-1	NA	CASSSLAGGVYNEQFF	TGTGCCAGTAGTAGCCTAGCGGGAGGTGTATACAATGAGCAGTTCTTC
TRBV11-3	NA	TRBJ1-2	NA	CASSQVAKGYDYGYTF	TGTGCCAGCAGCCAAGTCGCGAAGGGCTACGACTATGGCTACACCTTC
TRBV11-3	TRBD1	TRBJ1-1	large	CASSDWDRDDLRAFF	TGTGCCAGCAGCGACTGGGACAGGGACGATTTAAGGGCTTTCTTT
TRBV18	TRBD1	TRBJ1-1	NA	CASSPTTGEYTEAFF	TGTGCCAGCTCACCGACGACAGGGGAGTACACTGAAGCTTTCTTT
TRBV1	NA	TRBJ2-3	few	CASSQPDSYTQYF	TGCGCCAGCAGCCAGCCGGACAGTTATACGCAGTATTTT
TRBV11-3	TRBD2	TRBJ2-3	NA	CASSPRSGDTDTQYF	TGTGCCAGCAGTCCCCGCAGCGGGGACACAGATACGCAGTATTTT
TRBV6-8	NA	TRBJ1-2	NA	CASSGGAVGYGYTF	TGTGCCAGCAGCGGGGGGGCCGTGGGCTATGGCTACACCTTC
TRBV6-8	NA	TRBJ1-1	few	CASSYAAGEGTEAFF	TGTGCCAGCAGTTACGCGGCAGGGGAGGGCACTGAAGCTTTCTTT
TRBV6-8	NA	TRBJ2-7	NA	CASSLTGSTYEQYF	TGTGCCAGCAGTTTAACAGGGTCTACCTACGAGCAGTACTTC
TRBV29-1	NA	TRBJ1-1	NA	CSVSTRGTEAFF	TGCAGCGTTAGCACGCGAGGCACTGAAGCTTTCTTT
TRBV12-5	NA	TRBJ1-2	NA	CASGLTTGTQTYGYTF	TGTGCTAGTGGCCTTACGACAGGAACTCAAACCTATGGCTACACCTTC
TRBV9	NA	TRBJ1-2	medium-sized	CASSVVGGPNYGYTF	TGTGCCAGCAGCGTAGTGGGGGGCCCTAACTATGGCTACACCTTC
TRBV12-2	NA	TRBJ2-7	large	CASRLAVGSLYEQYF	TGTGCAAGTCGCTTAGCGGTCGGGAGTCTGTACGAGCAGTACTTC
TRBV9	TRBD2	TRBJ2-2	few	CASSVREGHTGELFF	TGTGCCAGCAGCGTGCGGGAGGGCCACACCGGGGAGCTGTTTTTT
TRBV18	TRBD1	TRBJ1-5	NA	CASSPSGQGGQPQHF	TGTGCCAGCTCACCATCGGGACAGGGGGGCCAGCCCCAGCATTTT
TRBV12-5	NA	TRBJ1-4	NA	CASALEEKLFF	TGTGCTAGTGCCCTTGAGGAAAAACTGTTTTTT
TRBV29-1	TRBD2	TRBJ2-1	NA	CSVTPTSGGYNEQFF	TGCAGCGTCACCCCTACTAGCGGGGGATACAATGAGCAGTTCTTC
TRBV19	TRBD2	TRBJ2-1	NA	CASSAAGGPLYNEQFF	TGTGCCAGTAGTGCGGCGGGAGGGCCCCTCTACAATGAGCAGTTCTTC
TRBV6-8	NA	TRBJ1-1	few	CASSYGGGTEAFF	TGTGCCAGCAGTTACGGGGGGGGAACTGAAGCTTTCTTT
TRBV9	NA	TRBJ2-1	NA	CASSLGLVGLGSYNEQFF	TGTGCCAGCAGCTTGGGACTGGTAGGCTTAGGCTCCTACAATGAGCAGTTCTTC
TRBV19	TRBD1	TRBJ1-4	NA	CASSVWDRGLEKLFF	TGTGCCAGTAGTGTATGGGACAGGGGCCTTGAAAAACTGTTTTTT
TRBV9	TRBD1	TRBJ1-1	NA	CASSAQPQWDRGQNTEAFF	TGTGCCAGCAGCGCCCAACCCCAATGGGACAGGGGCCAGAACACTGAAGCTTTCTTT
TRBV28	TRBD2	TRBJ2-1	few	CASNGLAGVSWDEQFF	TGTGCCAGCAACGGACTAGCGGGAGTCTCTTGGGATGAGCAGTTCTTC
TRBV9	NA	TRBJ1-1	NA	CASSVRQEGTEAFF	TGTGCCAGCAGCGTAAGACAGGAGGGGACTGAAGCTTTCTTT
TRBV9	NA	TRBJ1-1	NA	CASSVGEGITEAFF	TGTGCCAGCAGCGTCGGGGAGGGGATCACTGAAGCTTTCTTT
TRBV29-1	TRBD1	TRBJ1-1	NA	CSVDRGGNTEAFF	TGCAGCGTAGACAGGGGGGGGAACACTGAAGCTTTCTTT
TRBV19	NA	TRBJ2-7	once	CASSSNSLSYEQYF	TGTGCCAGTAGTAGCAACAGCCTTTCCTACGAGCAGTACTTC
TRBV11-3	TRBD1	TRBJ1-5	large	CASSQDRGQGQPQHF	TGTGCCAGCAGTCAGGACAGGGGGCAGGGACAGCCCCAGCATTTT
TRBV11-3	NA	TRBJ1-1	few	CVSSSTFAANTEAFF	TGTGTCAGCAGCTCCACCTTCGCCGCGAACACTGAAGCTTTCTTT
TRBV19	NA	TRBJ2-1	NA	CASSAGIEQFF	TGTGCCAGCAGCGCGGGGATTGAGCAGTTCTTC
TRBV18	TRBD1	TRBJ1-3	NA	CASSLDRDRSGNTIYF	TGTGCCAGCTCACTTGACAGGGACCGCTCTGGAAACACCATATATTTT